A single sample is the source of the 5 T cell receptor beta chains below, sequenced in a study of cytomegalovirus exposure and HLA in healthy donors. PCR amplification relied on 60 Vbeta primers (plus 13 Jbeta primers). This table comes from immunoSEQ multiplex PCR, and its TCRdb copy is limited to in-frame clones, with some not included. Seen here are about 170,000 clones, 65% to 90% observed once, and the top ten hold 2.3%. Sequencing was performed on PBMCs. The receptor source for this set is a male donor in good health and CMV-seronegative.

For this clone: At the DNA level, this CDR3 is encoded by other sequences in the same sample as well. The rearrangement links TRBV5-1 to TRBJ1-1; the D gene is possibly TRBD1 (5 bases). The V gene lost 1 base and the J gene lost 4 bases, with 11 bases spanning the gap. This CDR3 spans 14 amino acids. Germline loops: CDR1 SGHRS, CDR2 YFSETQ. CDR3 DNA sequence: TGCGCCAGCAGCTTGCGGGGGGGAGGCACTGAAGCTTTCTTT. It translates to CASSLRGGGTEAFF.

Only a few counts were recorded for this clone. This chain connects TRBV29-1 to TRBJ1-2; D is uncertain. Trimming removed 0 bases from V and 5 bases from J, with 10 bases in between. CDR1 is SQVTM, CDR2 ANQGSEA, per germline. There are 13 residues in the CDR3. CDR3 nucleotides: TGCAGCGTTGAAGATCGCAGTCTGTATGGCTACACCTTC. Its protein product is CSVEDRSLYGYTF.

CDR3 in DNA: TGTGCCAGCAGTATCCCCCGGGACAGGGGTTACAATGAGCAGTTCTTC. Its translation is CASSIPRDRGYNEQFF. The rearrangement joins TRBV25-1 to TRBJ2-1; 10 nucleotides match TRBD1. Germline lookup yields CDR1 MGHDK and CDR2 SYGVNS. This CDR3 has 16 residues. V lost 5 bases to trimming and J lost 4 bases; unmatched junction nucleotides: 8.

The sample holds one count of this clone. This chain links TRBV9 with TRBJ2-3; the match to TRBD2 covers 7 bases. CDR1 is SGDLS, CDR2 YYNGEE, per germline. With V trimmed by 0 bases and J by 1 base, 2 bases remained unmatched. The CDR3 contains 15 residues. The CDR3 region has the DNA TGTGCCAGCAGCGTAGAGGCGGGGGGCACAGATACGCAGTATTTT. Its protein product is CASSVEAGGTDTQYF.

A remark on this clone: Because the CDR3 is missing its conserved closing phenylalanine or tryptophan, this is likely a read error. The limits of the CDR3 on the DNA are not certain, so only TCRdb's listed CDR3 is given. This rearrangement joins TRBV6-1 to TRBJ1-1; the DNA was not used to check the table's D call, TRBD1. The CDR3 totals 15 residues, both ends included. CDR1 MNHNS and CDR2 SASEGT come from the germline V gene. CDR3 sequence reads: CASDDGVGTGFNLFV.